These 15 T cell receptor beta chains were sequenced from one sample in a study of cytomegalovirus exposure and HLA in healthy donors. PCR used 60 Vbeta primers and 13 Jbeta primers. Sequencing used immunoSEQ multiplex PCR; TCRdb keeps in-frame clones, though not all of them. The sample has under 200,000 clones, approximately 84% seen once; the top ten hold over 2.5%. The source material was PBMCs. These receptors were taken from a woman in her forties or fifties in good health and CMV-seropositive.

The chain is built from TRBV19 and TRBJ1-2; D is perhaps TRBD1 (6 bases). The CDR3 extends over 17 amino acids. V gave up 8 bases and J gave up 2 bases, with 24 bases separating them. Germline V gives CDR1 LNHDA, CDR2 SQIVND (reference sequence). CDR3 DNA sequence: TGTGCCAGTTCGAGGGGGGGTTGGGGGGCGCAGAACTATGGCTACACCTTC. Amino acids: CASSRGGWGAQNYGYTF.

The V call is TRBV19, the J call TRBJ2-1; TRBD2 aligns across 11 bases. V gave up 2 bases and J gave up 3 bases; unmatched junction bases: 18. The germline V gene has CDR1 LNHDA and CDR2 SQIVND (reference sequence). The CDR3 consists of 21 residues. CDR3 amino acids: CASSIWHSDSGGAQGYNEQFF. CDR3 sequence (DNA): TGTGCCAGTAGTATATGGCATTCGGATAGCGGGGGGGCTCAAGGCTACAATGAGCAGTTCTTC.

This clone was seen more than once but under ten times. This chain joins TRBV5-1 and TRBJ1-2, with 7 bases that match TRBD1. With V trimmed by 3 bases and J by 2 bases, 1 base remained unmatched. Germline values: CDR1 SGHRS, CDR2 YFSETQ. The CDR3 is made up of 13 amino acids. The CDR3 coding sequence is TGCGCCAGCAGCTCGACAGGGAACTATGGCTACACCTTC. Residues: CASSSTGNYGYTF.

The chain recombines TRBV27 with TRBJ1-5, with D unclear. Trimming stripped 3 bases from V and 4 bases from J, with 10 bases between. The CDR3 is made up of 14 amino acids. Germline assignment: CDR1 MNHEY and CDR2 SMNVEV (reference sequence). The CDR3 loop reads CASSLSGNNQPQHF. The CDR3 DNA sequence: TGTGCCAGCAGTTTGTCAGGAAATAATCAGCCCCAGCATTTT.

The rearrangement links TRBV18 to TRBJ2-5; 12 bases fit TRBD1. CDR3 length: 20 residues. V lost 0 bases and J lost 2; bases outside the gene matches: 13. In germline, CDR1 is KGHSH, CDR2 LQKENI. In DNA, the CDR3 is TGTGCCAGCTCACCACCCCAAATCGGGACAGGGGGCAGGGGACAAGAGACCCAGTACTTC. Translation gives CASSPPQIGTGGRGQETQYF.

The chain recombines TRBV9 with TRBJ2-7; a possible D gene is TRBD1 (6 bases). The germline V gene encodes CDR1 SGDLS and CDR2 YYNGEE. The ends were cut back, 2 bases at V and 2 bases at J, with 11 bases in the middle. The CDR3 extends over 14 amino acids. The CDR3 nucleotides are TGTGCCAGCAGCGTCGGACAGTTCCCCTACGAGCAGTACTTC. Its protein product is CASSVGQFPYEQYF.

A note on this clone: Its ends do not fully match the called genes, so a read error is possible. This sequence joins TRBV7-9 and TRBJ1-4; D might be TRBD1 (5 bases). CDR1 is SEHNR, CDR2 FQNEAQ, per germline (reference sequence). This CDR3 is 13 amino acids long. CDR3 bases: TGTGCCAGCAGCTTAATTAACGGAGACAGCCTTTTCTTT. This translates into CASSLINGDSLFF. Variable domain in full (rest from reference TRBV7-9 and TRBJ1-4): DTGVSQNPRHKITKRGQNVTFRCDPISEHNRLYWYRQTLGQGPEFLTYFQNEAQLEKSRLLSDRFSAERPKGSFSTLEIQRTEQGDSAMYLCASSLINGDSLFFGSGTQLSVL.

J is TRBJ2-3 and V is TRBV5-1, with 15 bases identical to TRBD2. Germline V gives CDR1 SGHRS, CDR2 YFSETQ. V was clipped by 4 bases and J by 5 bases; unmatched bases: 8. This CDR3 region has 17 residues. CDR3 sequence (DNA): TGCGCCAGCAGCGCCCGGACTAGCGGGGGGGCGGGAGATACGCAGTATTTT. Its protein product is CASSARTSGGAGDTQYF.

This rearrangement joins TRBV27 to TRBJ2-2; D not resolved. V dropped 7 bases and J dropped 0 bases, with 9 bases sitting between them. This CDR3 is 14 amino acids long. Germline CDR1 MNHEY, CDR2 SMNVEV (reference sequence). This CDR3 reads CASTLGTNTGELFF. In nucleotides, the CDR3 is TGTGCCAGCACCCTGGGCACGAACACCGGGGAGCTGTTTTTT.

V gene TRBV2 combines with J gene TRBJ2-2; perhaps TRBD2 as D (5 bases). The germline V gene encodes CDR1 SNHLY and CDR2 FYNNEI. V gave up 8 bases and J gave up 5 bases, with 15 bases separating them. This CDR3 spans 14 amino acids. CDR3 loop: CASRSGRTTGELFF. The CDR3 nucleotides are TGTGCCAGCCGATCCGGAAGGACTACCGGGGAGCTGTTTTTT.

This chain links TRBV18 with TRBJ2-1, with 10 bases that match TRBD2. The CDR3 spans 19 residues. V lost 0 bases, J lost 1 base, and 9 bases stayed unmatched. Germline V CDR1 and CDR2: KGHSH, LQKENI. CDR3 sequence reads: CASSPPVGSSGGSYNEQFF. The CDR3 DNA follows: TGTGCCAGCTCACCACCGGTCGGTTCTAGCGGGGGTTCCTACAATGAGCAGTTCTTC.

This clone showed up just a few times. The V and J genes are TRBV29-1 and TRBJ1-1; D is unresolved. In germline, CDR1 is SQVTM, CDR2 ANQGSEA. The ends were cut back, 4 bases at V and 2 bases at J, with 5 bases in the middle. The CDR3 runs 11 residues. The CDR3 nucleotides are TGCAGCGTTGTCGTAAACACTGAAGCTTTCTTT. It translates to CSVVVNTEAFF.

The V and J genes are TRBV2 and TRBJ2-7; D gene uncertain. Germline V gene data show CDR1 as SNHLY and CDR2 as FYNNEI. V gave up 4 bases and J gave up 4 bases, with 5 bases separating them. The CDR3 runs to 11 residues. CDR3 sequence: CASSGLYEQYF. For the CDR3, the DNA is TGTGCCAGCAGTGGACTTTACGAGCAGTACTTC.

CDR3 DNA sequence: TGTGCCAGCAGCGTAACAGGATCGAACACCGGGGAGCTGTTTTTT. Its protein product is CASSVTGSNTGELFF. The chain recombines TRBV7-9 with TRBJ2-2, with a tentative D call TRBD1 (5 bases). The CDR3 loop spans 15 amino acids. CDR1 is SEHNR, CDR2 FQNEAQ, per germline (reference sequence). The V and J ends lost 5 bases and 0 bases respectively, with 10 bases between them.

This chain links TRBV7-2 with TRBJ2-7, with TRBD2 matching over 7 bases. This CDR3 contains 13 residues. Germline V gene sequence: CDR1 SGHTA, CDR2 FQGNSA. The ends lost 6 bases at V and 2 bases at J; junction bases unmatched: 4. In DNA, the CDR3 is TGTGCCAGCAGGGGGGGGAACGCCTACGAGCAGTACTTC. Protein sequence: CASRGGNAYEQYF.